The 8 T cell receptor beta chains below come from one sample, sequenced in a study of early T cells in non-severe SARS-CoV-2 infection. TCRdb re-called the 5' RACE reads through MiXCR, storing one row per CDR3 protein. The profile covers 60,000 to 75,000 distinct CDR3 sequences, with approximately 11% appearing a single time and roughly a sixth taken by the ten largest. The sample here was whole blood, taken at baseline. The source is an adult who was a healthcare worker with PCR-confirmed SARS-CoV-2 infection or an uninfected control (not recorded which).

This clonotype showed up many times. DNA of the CDR3: TGTGCCAGCAGTCAAAAGCCGGGACTAGCTTTGACCGGGGAGCTGTTTTTT. It specifies CASSQKPGLALTGELFF. The J gene is TRBJ2-2, the V gene TRBV7-3; 9 bases line up with TRBD2. This CDR3 region has 17 residues. CDR1 and CDR2 from the germline V gene are SGHTA and FQGTGA. J was trimmed by 5 bases and V by 6 bases; bases with no gene match: 13.

The chain joins TRBV20-1 to TRBJ2-3; TRBD2 agrees at 10 bases. This CDR3 has 13 amino acids. The V segment lost 6 bases and the J segment 2 bases; nucleotides outside the gene matches: 2. CDR1 and CDR2 from the germline V gene are DFQATT and SNEGSKA (reference sequence). CDR3 in amino acids: CSALAGATDTQYF. DNA of the CDR3: TGCAGTGCCCTAGCGGGAGCCACAGATACGCAGTATTTT.

This clonotype was counted ten times or more. This rearrangement joins TRBV28 to TRBJ2-7, with no clear D. CDR1 MDHEN and CDR2 SYDVKM come from the germline V gene. The CDR3 totals 11 residues. V was clipped by 5 bases and J by 4 bases, with 6 bases between them. CDR3 coding DNA: TGTGCCAGCAGTCTCCAGTACGAGCAGTACTTC. This codes for CASSLQYEQYF.

The chain joins TRBV18 to TRBJ2-7; TRBD1 matches 9 bases. Trimming cost V 6 bases and J 0 bases; bases outside gene matches: 6. Germline V gene sequence: CDR1 KGHSH, CDR2 LQKENI. The CDR3 extends over 15 amino acids. The CDR3 loop is CASSPGQGSSYEQYF. The DNA for the CDR3 is TGTGCCAGCTCGCCGGGACAGGGAAGCTCCTACGAGCAGTACTTC.

In this sample, this clonotype turned up many times. This chain joins TRBV15 and TRBJ2-7; D gene unclear. The CDR3 is 17 residues long. Germline CDR1 LNHNV, CDR2 YYDKDF (reference sequence). Trimming pared 3 bases from V and 4 bases from J, leaving 22 bases between. The CDR3 bases are TGTGCCACCAGCAGGCTTCAAACCGACGTTCCGTGGTACGAGCAGTACTTC. Protein product: CATSRLQTDVPWYEQYF.

In its sample, this clonotype was seen many times. The V call is TRBV6-5, the J call TRBJ2-1; D is possibly TRBD1 (7 bases). CDR1 is MNHEY and CDR2 is SVGAGI in the germline V gene. The CDR3 has 14 residues. V was trimmed by 6 bases and J by 4 bases, leaving 13 bases between them. In DNA form, the CDR3 reads TGTGCCAGCAGCCGCGGGACAGCTTACAATGAGCAGTTCTTC. It yields the protein CASSRGTAYNEQFF.

This clonotype was counted ten times or more. V is TRBV9 and J is TRBJ2-1, with 10 bases that match TRBD1. V shed 4 bases and J 2 bases; nucleotides not matched to a gene: 9. Germline lookup yields CDR1 SGDLS and CDR2 YYNGEE. The CDR3 loop spans 17 amino acids. CDR3 DNA sequence: TGTGCCAGCAGCCCCAGCCCGGGACAGGGGACCTACAATGAGCAGTTCTTC. It is translated as CASSPSPGQGTYNEQFF.

The rearrangement links TRBV6-2 or TRBV6-3 to TRBJ2-5; D is perhaps TRBD2 (6 bases). Trimming shortened V by 7 bases and J by 14 bases, and 23 bases separated the two germline ends. CDR1 and CDR2 (germline): MNHEY, SVGEGT. CDR3 length equals 13 residues. CDR3 in amino acids: CASKLQITGTSYF. CDR3 nucleotides: TGTGCCAGCAAACTCCAGATAACCGGGACTTCTTACTTC.